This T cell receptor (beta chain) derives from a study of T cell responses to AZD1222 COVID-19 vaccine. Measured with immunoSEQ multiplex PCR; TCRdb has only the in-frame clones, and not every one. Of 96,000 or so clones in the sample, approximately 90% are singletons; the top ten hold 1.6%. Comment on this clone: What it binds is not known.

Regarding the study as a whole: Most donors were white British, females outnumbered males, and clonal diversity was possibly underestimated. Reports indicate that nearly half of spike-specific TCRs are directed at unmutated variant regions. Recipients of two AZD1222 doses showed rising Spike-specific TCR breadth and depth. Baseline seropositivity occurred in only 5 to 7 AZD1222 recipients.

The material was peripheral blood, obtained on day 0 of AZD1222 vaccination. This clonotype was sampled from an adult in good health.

Here the CDR3 DNA reads TGTGCCAGCAGCGGGGCCCGGATAGGGGAAAAACTGTTTTTT. It yields the protein CASSGARIGEKLFF. The chain combines TRBV9 with TRBJ1-4; D is undetermined. This CDR3 has 14 amino acids. V was cut by 3 bases and J by 8 bases, with 14 bases left in between. The germline V gene has CDR1 SGDLS and CDR2 YYNGEE. The full variable domain, rest sourced from reference TRBV9 and TRBJ1-4, is DSGVTQTPKHLITATGQRVTLRCSPRSGDLSVYWYQQSLDQGLQFLIQYYNGEERAKGNILERFSAQQFPDLHSELNLSSLELGDSALYFCASSGARIGEKLFFGSGTQLSVL.